Following are 27 T cell receptor beta chains from one sample sequenced in a study of beta chain features in type 1 diabetes. Isolated RNA was reverse transcribed in full, so expressed TCRB transcripts were sequenced. The protocol was immunoSEQ multiplex PCR, while the TCRdb copy is restricted to in-frame clones and leaves out a portion. The sample holds some 270,000 clones, around 7.8% seen once. Sequencing input: central memory CD4+ T cells from blood. These receptors were taken from a woman between 18 and 29 years old in good health.

This clone was recorded at least ten times. Other DNA sequences in the same sample also yield this CDR3. The chain is built from TRBV30 and TRBJ2-7; no definite D call. V was pared by 6 bases and J by 5 bases, with 11 bases between. Germline CDR1 reads GTSNPN; CDR2 reads SVGIG (reference sequence). The CDR3 length is 11 residues. CDR3 sequence (DNA): TGTGCCTGTTCTTCGGCGAACGAGCAGTACTTC. Translated: CACSSANEQYF.

This clone was picked up many times. The V gene is TRBV7-2, the J gene TRBJ2-4; D is ambiguous. V dropped 6 bases and J dropped 0 bases, with 6 bases sitting between them. Germline V gives CDR1 SGHTA, CDR2 FQGNSA. CDR3 size: 13 residues. The CDR3 region is CASRSTAKNIQYF. Written as DNA, the CDR3 is TGTGCCAGCAGGAGCACAGCCAAAAACATTCAGTACTTC.

The V and J genes are TRBV7-8 and TRBJ1-6, with 9 bases lining up with TRBD1. CDR1 is SGHVS, CDR2 FQNEAQ, per germline. V was clipped by 5 bases and J by 10 bases; unmatched bases: 6. The CDR3 contains 14 residues. CDR3 coding DNA: TGTGCCAGCAGCCTCGACAGGGGGTGGTCACCCCTCCACTTT. Translating gives CASSLDRGWSPLHF.

This clone occurred a few times. The chain links TRBV10-3 to TRBJ1-5, with D unresolved. The length of the CDR3 is 12 residues. V lost 6 bases, J lost 3 bases, and 6 bases lay in between. Looked up from germline, CDR1 is ENHRY and CDR2 is SYGVKD. The CDR3 sequence: CAIRGVNQPQHF. CDR3 bases: TGTGCCATCAGGGGCGTCAATCAGCCCCAGCATTTT.

Only a few counts were recorded for this clone. This chain links TRBV19 with TRBJ1-1; perhaps TRBD1 as D (5 bases). The ends were cut back, 5 bases at V and 4 bases at J, with 17 bases in the middle. Germline loops: CDR1 LNHDA, CDR2 SQIVND (reference sequence). This CDR3 spans 15 amino acids. CDR3 residues: CASSERPGRLTEAFF. The CDR3 DNA reads as TGTGCCAGTAGTGAAAGACCGGGACGGCTCACTGAAGCTTTCTTT.

In this sample, this clone turned up a few times. The V and J genes are TRBV7-2 and TRBJ2-1, with D hard to call. V lost 0 bases and J lost 10, with 13 bases in between. Germline loops: CDR1 SGHTA, CDR2 FQGNSA. This CDR3 is built from 14 residues. The CDR3 loop reads CASSLAPGLSEQFF. In DNA form, the CDR3 reads TGTGCCAGCAGCTTAGCCCCCGGCCTGTCAGAGCAGTTCTTC. Drawing the rest from reference TRBV7-2 and TRBJ2-1, the complete variable domain is GAGVSQSPSNKVTEKGKDVELRCDPISGHTALYWYRQSLGQGLEFLIYFQGNSAPDKSGLPSDRFSAERTGGSVSTLTIQRTQQEDSAVYLCASSLAPGLSEQFFGPGTRLTVL.

This chain's CDR3 is CASSRDVHFYEQYF. The CDR3 nucleotides are TGTGCCAGCAGCCGGGATGTCCACTTCTACGAGCAGTACTTC. The chain uses TRBV7-9 and TRBJ2-7; D is perhaps TRBD2 (5 bases). The CDR3 covers 14 residues. V shed 5 bases and J shed 3 bases, with 14 bases lying between them. The germline V gene has CDR1 SEHNR and CDR2 FQNEAQ (reference sequence).

This clone was detected only a few times. The chain combines TRBV5-6 with TRBJ2-1; no firm D call. The CDR3 is 11 amino acids. Per germline, CDR1 SGHDT and CDR2 YYEEEE. V was trimmed by 2 bases and J by 6 bases, leaving 3 bases between them. This CDR3 is CASSFTNEQFF. The CDR3 DNA follows: TGTGCCAGCAGCTTTACCAATGAGCAGTTCTTC.

Only a few counts were recorded for this clone. V gene TRBV5-1 combines with J gene TRBJ2-3, with D tentatively TRBD2 (5 bases). V dropped 4 bases and J dropped 2 bases, with 8 bases sitting between them. Germline loops: CDR1 SGHRS, CDR2 YFSETQ. This CDR3 contains 13 residues. CDR3 bases: TGCGCCAGCAGCGAGCGGCACACAGATACGCAGTATTTT. Translated: CASSERHTDTQYF.

In its sample, this clone was seen a few times. The chain recombines TRBV14 with TRBJ2-3; a weak D match, TRBD2 (7 bases). The CDR3 is 12 amino acids. CDR1 SGHDN and CDR2 FVKESK come from the germline V gene. Trimming stripped 7 bases from V and 10 bases from J, with 15 bases between. CDR3 in DNA: TGTGCCAGCAAGGGAGGGGGGCGAGCGCAGTATTTT. Protein product: CASKGGGRAQYF.

The rearrangement uses TRBV7-2 and TRBJ2-7; weak D call: TRBD1 (6 bases). V was cut by 0 bases and J by 0 bases, with 12 bases left in between. This CDR3 contains 16 residues. Germline loops: CDR1 SGHTA, CDR2 FQGNSA. The CDR3 nucleotides are TGTGCCAGCAGCTTAGCTGGGGGCCCCTACTCCTACGAGCAGTACTTC. Its protein is CASSLAGGPYSYEQYF. Full variable domain (remainder filled in from reference TRBV7-2 and TRBJ2-7): GAGVSQSPSNKVTEKGKDVELRCDPISGHTALYWYRQSLGQGLEFLIYFQGNSAPDKSGLPSDRFSAERTGGSVSTLTIQRTQQEDSAVYLCASSLAGGPYSYEQYFGPGTRLTVT.

This clone was found many times. J is TRBJ1-1 and V is TRBV10-3; D is undetermined. The CDR3 spans 13 residues. The germline CDR1 and CDR2 sequences are ENHRY and SYGVKD. V gave up 0 bases and J gave up 4 bases, with 6 bases separating them. CDR3 in amino acids: CAISESSGTEAFF. CDR3 DNA: TGTGCCATCAGTGAGTCGAGCGGCACTGAAGCTTTCTTT.

This clone was seen more than once but under ten times. The chain uses TRBV7-2 and TRBJ2-3; tentatively, D is TRBD1 (6 bases). CDR1 SGHTA and CDR2 FQGNSA come from the germline V gene. The length of the CDR3 is 17 residues. Trimming took off 4 bases at V and 4 bases at J, with 21 bases between the two ends. DNA for the CDR3: TGTGCCAGCAGCTGGAGGAGCCGAAGGGGGTTCGCAGATACGCAGTATTTT. It encodes CASSWRSRRGFADTQYF.

This clone was seen a few times. The J gene is TRBJ1-3, the V gene TRBV15; possibly TRBD1 for D (5 bases). The CDR3 is made up of 21 amino acids. V was shortened by 2 bases and J by 4 bases, with 30 bases between the two germline ends. Germline-derived CDR1 and CDR2 are LNHNV and YYDKDF (reference sequence). CDR3 bases: TGTGCCACCAGCAGATCCCCCTCGCAGTGGATACAGGACGTCCGAGGAAACACCATATATTTT. Its translation: CATSRSPSQWIQDVRGNTIYF.

The rearrangement links TRBV14 to TRBJ1-5; 9 bases map to TRBD1. The CDR3 is 16 amino acids. Germline V lookup: CDR1 SGHDN, CDR2 FVKESK. V lost 2 bases to trimming and J lost 2 bases; unmatched junction nucleotides: 4. The CDR3: CASSQTGGAGNQPQHF. In DNA form, the CDR3 reads TGTGCCAGCAGCCAAACAGGGGGCGCAGGCAATCAGCCCCAGCATTTT. The complete variable domain, with remaining parts taken from reference TRBV14 and TRBJ1-5, reads EAGVTQFPSHSVIEKGQTVTLRCDPISGHDNLYWYRRVMGKEIKFLLHFVKESKQDESGMPNNRFLAERTGGTYSTLKVQPAELEDSGVYFCASSQTGGAGNQPQHFGDGTRLSIL.

This clone was picked up many times. The chain joins TRBV15 to TRBJ2-1; D may match TRBD1 or TRBD2 (6 bases each). Between the trimmed V and J ends, which lost 4 bases and 8 bases, there was a span of 21 bases. This CDR3 has 16 amino acids. Germline CDR1 LNHNV, CDR2 YYDKDF (reference sequence). CDR3: CATSTNPLGGRYEQFF. CDR3 coding DNA: TGTGCCACCAGCACGAACCCCCTGGGGGGCCGCTATGAGCAGTTCTTC.

V gene TRBV7-3 combines with J gene TRBJ2-5; TRBD1 is a possible D gene (5 bases). V lost 5 bases and J lost 5, with 15 bases in between. There are 14 residues in the CDR3. CDR1 is SGHTA and CDR2 is FQGTGA in the germline V gene. CDR3: CASSNYLDSETQYF. CDR3 DNA: TGTGCCAGCAGCAACTACTTAGACAGTGAGACCCAGTACTTC.

The V and J genes are TRBV7-2 and TRBJ2-5; 15 bases agree with TRBD2. Germline CDR1 reads SGHTA; CDR2 reads FQGNSA. With V trimmed by 4 bases and J by 5 bases, 2 bases remained unmatched. CDR3 length: 15 amino acids. This chain's CDR3 is CASSSGTSGRETQYF. The CDR3 DNA reads as TGTGCCAGCAGCTCCGGGACTAGCGGGAGGGAGACCCAGTACTTC.

This chain joins TRBV20-1 and TRBJ2-7; no clear D. Per germline, CDR1 DFQATT and CDR2 SNEGSKA (reference sequence). Deletions cut 2 bases from V and 3 bases from J, with 5 bases between. CDR3 size: 11 residues. DNA of the CDR3: TGCAGTGCTAGACCCAACTACGAGCAGTACGTC. It yields the protein CSARPNYEQYV.

This clone was detected a few times. This chain uses TRBV6-1 with TRBJ1-5; D possibly corresponds to TRBD1 (5 bases). V was shortened by 3 bases and J by 4 bases, with 10 bases between the two germline ends. CDR3 length: 14 amino acids. Germline V CDR1 and CDR2: MNHNS, SASEGT. The CDR3: CASSDLGANQPQHF. CDR3 nucleotides: TGTGCCAGCAGTGACCTCGGGGCGAATCAGCCCCAGCATTTT.

This clone has more than one count but fewer than ten. J is TRBJ2-7 and V is TRBV5-8; D possibly corresponds to TRBD2 (6 bases). There are 13 residues in the CDR3. The V end was cut by 1 base, the J end by 7 bases, with 12 bases between. Germline assignment: CDR1 SGHTS and CDR2 YDEGEE. The CDR3 region has the DNA TGTGCCAGCAGCTTGCCGCGGGGTGGGGAGCAGTACGTC. This gives the protein CASSLPRGGEQYV.

The rearrangement uses TRBV5-1 and TRBJ2-1; 13 positions agree with TRBD2. V dropped 4 bases and J dropped 6; count of bases not matched to a gene: 4. Germline V gives CDR1 SGHRS, CDR2 YFSETQ. The CDR3 sequence is 15 residues long. Here the CDR3 reads CASSNRLAGGNEQFF. The CDR3 coding sequence is TGCGCCAGCAGCAATCGACTAGCGGGGGGCAATGAGCAGTTCTTC.

J is TRBJ2-1 and V is TRBV15; TRBD1 aligns across 7 bases. This CDR3 is built from 18 residues. Per the germline V gene, CDR1 is LNHNV and CDR2 is YYDKDF (reference sequence). J gave up 3 bases and V 0 bases, and 11 bases lay outside the gene matches. This CDR3 reads CATSRDRNSGGFYNEQFF. CDR3 coding DNA: TGTGCCACCAGCAGAGATAGAAATTCAGGGGGTTTCTACAATGAGCAGTTCTTC.

The gene calls are TRBV5-4 and TRBJ2-5; perhaps D is TRBD1 or TRBD2 (5 bases each). The germline gives CDR1 SGHNT, CDR2 YYREEE (reference sequence). The germline V and J ends were trimmed by 4 bases and 5 bases, with 12 bases remaining between them. CDR3 length: 13 residues. CDR3 protein: CASSLERGETQYF. DNA for the CDR3: TGTGCCAGCAGCCTGGAGAGGGGTGAGACCCAGTACTTC.

The chain combines TRBV5-1 with TRBJ2-5, with D tentatively TRBD1 (6 bases). The V and J ends lost 3 bases and 2 bases respectively, with 23 bases between them. Germline values: CDR1 SGHRS, CDR2 YFSETQ. The CDR3 length is 18 residues. CDR3 DNA: TGCGCCAGCAGCTCGACAACTACAGGGCCGGGCCCTCAAGAGACCCAGTACTTC. Its protein is CASSSTTTGPGPQETQYF.

This clone was seen a few times. The chain links TRBV30 to TRBJ2-7; D remains ambiguous. The CDR3 loop spans 12 amino acids. V was trimmed by 0 bases and J by 0 bases, leaving 3 bases between them. Germline V gene lookup returns CDR1 GTSNPN and CDR2 SVGIG (reference sequence). The CDR3 bases are TGTGCCTGGAGTGTAGGCTCCTACGAGCAGTACTTC. This encodes CAWSVGSYEQYF.

The table lists this clone with a few counts. The V gene is TRBV5-6, the J gene TRBJ2-3; D is perhaps TRBD2 (5 bases). V was trimmed by 5 bases and J by 2 bases, leaving 12 bases between them. Germline V CDR1 and CDR2: SGHDT, YYEEEE. This CDR3 is 14 amino acids long. The CDR3 is CASRRALTTDTQYF. CDR3 in DNA: TGTGCCAGCAGGAGGGCTCTTACCACAGATACGCAGTATTTT.